This T cell receptor beta chain was observed in a study of CD8 T cells in Susac syndrome. Reverse transcription of about 0.5 to 1 ug RNA used random hexamers. TCRdb reprocessed the immunoSEQ multiplex PCR reads with MiXCR, giving one entry per CDR3 protein. The sample has about 120,000 distinct CDR3 sequences; about 93% are singletons. Sequencing of TCR beta was performed on blood CD8+ and CD4+ T cells. CDR3 length: 17 residues. The J segment lost 1 base and the V segment lost 0 bases, leaving 6 bases of the junction unmatched. Germline V gene lookup returns CDR1 DFQATT and CDR2 SNEGSKA (reference sequence).

The J gene is TRBJ2-7, the V gene TRBV20-1; 13 positions match TRBD2. The origin of this receptor is a human donor with Susac syndrome. The sample was CD8+ T cells from PBMCs. The CDR3 region has the DNA TGCAGTGCTAGAGATCCTCAACTAGCGGGAGGGTCCTACGAGCAGTACTTC. Protein product: CSARDPQLAGGSYEQYF.